A selection of T cell receptor beta chains follows, all from one sample in a study of beta chain features in type 1 diabetes. TCRdb keeps only in-frame clones here, not all; method: immunoSEQ multiplex PCR. Of a few hundred thousand clones detected, 8% to 13% appear once; the ten largest clones hold roughly 0.016%. The specimen was naive CD4+ T cells from blood. These receptors originate from a woman between 25 and 40 years old in good health. Each CDR3 is given with its conserved first and last residue. The D gene is left open where the match is weak. Some rows have no size entry. The others give once, few or many, or a class for an expanded clone.

V	J	size	D	DNA	CDR3
TRBV28	TRBJ2-7	few	TRBD1	TGTGCCAGCACCATGGCCGGGACAGTGTGGTACGAGCAGTACTTC	CASTMAGTVWYEQYF
TRBV30	TRBJ2-3	NA	TRBD2	TGTGCCTGGAGTGTTTCTGTACTAGCGGGAACAGATACGCAGTATTTT	CAWSVSVLAGTDTQYF
TRBV28	TRBJ2-7	NA	TRBD2	TGTGCCACCGGGGGGGCTAGCGGGATTTCCTACGAGCAGTACTTC	CATGGASGISYEQYF
TRBV4-1	TRBJ1-2	NA	TRBD1	TGCGCCAGCAGCCAAGAACTCGGCAGGGGGAAGGGATATGGCTACACCTTC	CASSQELGRGKGYGYTF
TRBV5-1	TRBJ2-5	few	NA	TGCGCCAGCACCGCACCGGGGGTACAAGAGACCCAGTACTTC	CASTAPGVQETQYF
TRBV28	TRBJ1-2	NA	TRBD1	TGTGCCAGTGGGACAGTCTATGGCTACACCTTC	CASGTVYGYTF
TRBV5-4	TRBJ2-7	few	TRBD2	TGTGCCAGCAGCTTGGGGACTAGCCGACCCTACGAGCAGTACTTC	CASSLGTSRPYEQYF
TRBV6-4	TRBJ2-6	NA	TRBD1	TGTGCCAGCAGCCCGACAGGGGCTGGGGCCAACGTCCTGACTTTC	CASSPTGAGANVLTF
TRBV6-6	TRBJ1-1	NA	TRBD1	TGTGCCAGCAGTCCACAAACAGGGGGAAACACTGAAGCTTTCTTT	CASSPQTGGNTEAFF
TRBV5-1	TRBJ2-5	NA	NA	TGCGCCAGCAGCTTGGCCGTCGGAGAGACCCAGTACTTC	CASSLAVGETQYF
TRBV2	TRBJ2-2	NA	TRBD1	TGTGCCAGCGAGGGACAGGCATACACCGGGGAGCTGTTTTTT	CASEGQAYTGELFF
TRBV5-1	TRBJ2-4	NA	NA	TGCGCCAGTGCCCGGTGGGGACTAGCCAAAAACATTCAGTACTTC	CASARWGLAKNIQYF
TRBV7-3	TRBJ2-1	NA	NA	TGTGCCAGCAGCCGGTCCCAGGGCTCGTACAATGAGCAGTTCTTC	CASSRSQGSYNEQFF
TRBV28	TRBJ2-7	NA	TRBD1	TGTGCCAGCAGAGACGGACAGGGGGTCTACGAGCAGTACTTC	CASRDGQGVYEQYF
TRBV11-3	TRBJ2-3	few	TRBD2	TGTGCCAGCAGCTTGACTAGCGGGAGCACAGATACGCAGTATTTT	CASSLTSGSTDTQYF
TRBV4-1	TRBJ2-7	NA	TRBD2	TGCGCCAGCAGCAAGTCCGGGACTAGCGGTTCCTACGAGCAGTACTTC	CASSKSGTSGSYEQYF
TRBV10-3	TRBJ2-7	few	TRBD2	TGTGCCATCAGGGGGGGGACTAGCGGGAGAACCTACGAGCAGTACTTC	CAIRGGTSGRTYEQYF
TRBV27	TRBJ1-5	few	NA	TGTGCCAGCAGAACAGGGTCACTAGTAAATCAGCCCCAGCATTTT	CASRTGSLVNQPQHF
TRBV15	TRBJ2-7	NA	NA	TGTGCCACCAGCAGGGTCGGAGTGTACGAGCAGTACTTC	CATSRVGVYEQYF
TRBV6-5	TRBJ1-4	NA	NA	TGTGCCAGCAGCCACGGGGGATTGGAGGAAAAACTGTTTTTT	CASSHGGLEEKLFF
TRBV28	TRBJ2-1	NA	TRBD2	TGTGCCAGCACCCGGGGGGCTAGCGGGGACAATGAGCAGTTCTTC	CASTRGASGDNEQFF
TRBV6-6	TRBJ2-7	few	NA	TGTGCCAGCAGACCCGACAGGACATACCTAGACTACGAGCAGTACTTC	CASRPDRTYLDYEQYF
TRBV6-5	TRBJ2-3	NA	NA	TGTGCCAGCCACACCGGGACAATTCAGTATTTT	CASHTGTIQYF
TRBV18	TRBJ2-7	few	TRBD1	TGTGCCAGCTCACCCAGACAGGGCGCCTACGAGCAGTACTTC	CASSPRQGAYEQYF
TRBV18	TRBJ2-5	NA	NA	TGTGCCAGCTCACCAGGACAGAGCCAAGAGACCCAGTACTTC	CASSPGQSQETQYF
TRBV7-9	TRBJ2-3	NA	TRBD2	TGTGCCAGCAGCTTGACTAGCGGGAGCACAGATACGCAGTATTTT	CASSLTSGSTDTQYF
TRBV11-2	TRBJ2-7	few	TRBD2	TGTGCCAGCACAAGGACTAGCGGGAGAGGGTCCTACGAGCAGTACTTC	CASTRTSGRGSYEQYF
TRBV2	TRBJ1-2	few	TRBD1	TGTGCCGGTGACAGGGGATCTTTTGGCTACACCTTC	CAGDRGSFGYTF
TRBV6-5	TRBJ2-7	few	TRBD1	TGTGCCAGCAGTTATCTGGGGGACAGGGAGCAGTACTTC	CASSYLGDREQYF
TRBV29-1	TRBJ2-7	NA	TRBD2	TGCAGCGTTGGGGTCAGGGTCTCCAGCGGGAGTTACTACGAGCAGTACTTC	CSVGVRVSSGSYYEQYF
TRBV4-3	TRBJ2-7	NA	TRBD2	TGCGCCAGCAGCCAAGGGGAGGGAGGGAGGTACGAGCAGTACTTC	CASSQGEGGRYEQYF
TRBV28	TRBJ2-7	NA	NA	TGTGCCACCCTAGGTCAATCCTACGAGCAGTACTTC	CATLGQSYEQYF
TRBV5-6	TRBJ1-2	NA	TRBD1	TGTGCCAGCATCCTCGGACAGGGGGCTTTTGGCTACACCTTC	CASILGQGAFGYTF
TRBV28	TRBJ2-7	NA	TRBD1	TGTGCCAGCAGTTCCGGGACAGCGCTATACGAGCAGTACTTC	CASSSGTALYEQYF
TRBV18	TRBJ2-5	NA	NA	TGTGCCAGCTCACTTTCGGGGACACAAGAGACCCAGTACTTC	CASSLSGTQETQYF
TRBV29-1	TRBJ2-1	NA	NA	TGCAGCGTTGCGGGAGTGGTTGTTGAGCAGTTCTTC	CSVAGVVVEQFF